A selection of T cell receptor beta chains follows, all from one sample in a study of regulatory T cells in long-lasting Graves disease. TCRdb passed the multiplex PCR reads through MiXCR, listing each CDR3 protein once. The sample has 250,000 to 300,000 distinct CDR3 sequences, 18% seen once. This sample also belongs to another study, concerning T cells in Graves' hyperthyroidism and ophthalmopathy.

Sequenced material: peripheral blood mononuclear cells (PBMCs), taken at new diagnosis, from a patient treated with antithyroid drugs. The origin of the receptors is a woman aged 30 to 39 with Graves disease. Each CDR3 is given with its conserved first and last residue. The D gene is left open where the match is weak. For some rows the clone size is stated as once, few or many, or as a class when expanded; others skip it.

CDR3aa: CASSWGQGMETQYF; CDR3nt: TGTGCTAGCAGCTGGGGCCAGGGAATGGAGACCCAGTACTTC; d_gene: NA; v_gene: TRBV7-7; abundance: NA; j_gene: TRBJ2-5
CDR3aa: CASSRTSGGLSYNEQFF; CDR3nt: TGTGCCAGCTCACGGACTAGCGGGGGCCTCTCCTACAATGAGCAGTTCTTC; d_gene: TRBD2; v_gene: TRBV7-2; abundance: many; j_gene: TRBJ2-1
CDR3aa: CASSLSRSGAEAFF; CDR3nt: TGTGCCAGCAGCTTGAGCCGCTCGGGCGCTGAAGCTTTCTTT; d_gene: NA; v_gene: TRBV5-5; abundance: few; j_gene: TRBJ1-1
CDR3aa: CASSFQGNTEASF; CDR3nt: TGTGCCAGCAGCTTCCAAGGGAACACTGAAGCTTCCTTT; d_gene: NA; v_gene: TRBV7-2; abundance: many; j_gene: TRBJ1-1
CDR3aa: CASSPRGGGGQEAFF; CDR3nt: TGTGCCAGCAGCCCTAGAGGGGGCGGGGGGCAGGAAGCTTTCTTT; d_gene: TRBD1; v_gene: TRBV9; abundance: NA; j_gene: TRBJ1-1
CDR3aa: CASSRNLGQGPYNEQFF; CDR3nt: TGCGCCAGCAGCCGAAACCTCGGACAGGGGCCTTACAATGAGCAGTTCTTC; d_gene: TRBD1; v_gene: TRBV4-1; abundance: many; j_gene: TRBJ2-1
CDR3aa: CASSPLRWQETYEQYF; CDR3nt: TGTGCCAGCAGCCCCCTTCGATGGCAGGAGACCTACGAGCAGTACTTC; d_gene: NA; v_gene: TRBV11-2; abundance: many; j_gene: TRBJ2-7
CDR3aa: CASRPRQQNTEAFF; CDR3nt: TGTGCCAGCAGACCCAGACAACAGAACACTGAAGCTTTCTTT; d_gene: NA; v_gene: TRBV2; abundance: many; j_gene: TRBJ1-1
CDR3aa: CAISTPSGGAADTQYF; CDR3nt: TGTGCCATCAGTACTCCTAGCGGGGGGGCCGCAGATACGCAGTATTTT; d_gene: TRBD2; v_gene: TRBV10-3; abundance: many; j_gene: TRBJ2-3
CDR3aa: CASSPRTAGRAGEQYF; CDR3nt: TGTGCCAGCAGCCCCCGGACTGCGGGGAGAGCGGGGGAGCAGTACTTC; d_gene: TRBD2; v_gene: TRBV7-9; abundance: NA; j_gene: TRBJ2-7
CDR3aa: CATSRDGVDGYTF; CDR3nt: TGTGCCACCAGCAGAGATGGGGTGGATGGCTACACCTTC; d_gene: NA; v_gene: TRBV15; abundance: NA; j_gene: TRBJ1-2
CDR3aa: CASRRYQETQYF; CDR3nt: TGTGCCAGCAGAAGGTACCAAGAGACCCAGTACTTC; d_gene: NA; v_gene: TRBV7-6; abundance: few; j_gene: TRBJ2-5
CDR3aa: CASSLTSVTQYF; CDR3nt: TGTGCCAGCAGTTTGACTAGCGTTACGCAGTATTTT; d_gene: TRBD2; v_gene: TRBV28; abundance: many; j_gene: TRBJ2-3
CDR3aa: CASGSLLLAGLFYEQYF; CDR3nt: TGTGCTAGTGGTTCCCTCTTACTAGCGGGACTTTTCTACGAGCAGTACTTC; d_gene: TRBD2; v_gene: TRBV12-5; abundance: many; j_gene: TRBJ2-7
CDR3aa: CASSLGARSSYNSPLHF; CDR3nt: TGTGCCAGCAGCTTAGGAGCACGTTCCTCCTATAATTCACCCCTCCACTTT; d_gene: NA; v_gene: TRBV7-9; abundance: many; j_gene: TRBJ1-6
CDR3aa: CVTSTGGINYGYTF; CDR3nt: TGTGTCACGTCGACAGGGGGCATTAACTATGGCTACACCTTC; d_gene: TRBD1; v_gene: TRBV15; abundance: NA; j_gene: TRBJ1-2
CDR3aa: CASSSNAGTEAFF; CDR3nt: TGTGCCAGCAGCTCAAACGCCGGGACTGAAGCTTTCTTT; d_gene: NA; v_gene: TRBV9; abundance: many; j_gene: TRBJ1-1
CDR3aa: CSAKGAGRNQPQHF; CDR3nt: TGCAGTGCGAAGGGGGCAGGTCGAAATCAGCCCCAGCATTTT; d_gene: TRBD1; v_gene: TRBV20-1; abundance: NA; j_gene: TRBJ1-5
CDR3aa: CASSKGAHREQYF; CDR3nt: TGTGCCAGCAGCAAGGGGGCGCATCGCGAGCAGTACTTC; d_gene: TRBD1; v_gene: TRBV12-3/TRBV12-4; abundance: NA; j_gene: TRBJ2-7
CDR3aa: CASSVDRDSTEAFF; CDR3nt: TGTGCCAGCAGCGTTGACCGGGACAGTACTGAAGCTTTCTTT; d_gene: TRBD1; v_gene: TRBV9; abundance: many; j_gene: TRBJ1-1
CDR3aa: CSASARQRVDEQFF; CDR3nt: TGCAGTGCTAGTGCCAGGCAGCGGGTAGATGAGCAGTTCTTC; d_gene: NA; v_gene: TRBV20-1; abundance: many; j_gene: TRBJ2-1
CDR3aa: CSAARGLTPQHF; CDR3nt: TGCAGTGCTGCTAGGGGGTTGACGCCCCAGCATTTT; d_gene: NA; v_gene: TRBV20-1; abundance: NA; j_gene: TRBJ1-5
CDR3aa: CASSFVGVGYGYTF; CDR3nt: TGTGCCAGCAGCTTTGTAGGGGTGGGCTATGGCTACACCTTC; d_gene: NA; v_gene: TRBV7-8; abundance: many; j_gene: TRBJ1-2
CDR3aa: CASSQGPGQNTEAFF; CDR3nt: TGTGCCAGCAGCCAAGGTCCAGGGCAGAACACTGAAGCTTTCTTT; d_gene: NA; v_gene: TRBV3-1; abundance: many; j_gene: TRBJ1-1
CDR3aa: CASSLWGGMNTEAFF; CDR3nt: TGTGCCAGCAGCTTATGGGGAGGCATGAACACTGAAGCTTTCTTT; d_gene: NA; v_gene: TRBV7-2; abundance: many; j_gene: TRBJ1-1
CDR3aa: CASSQNPGQGMISAFF; CDR3nt: TGTGCCAGCTCACAAAATCCGGGACAGGGAATGATTTCCGCTTTCTTT; d_gene: TRBD1; v_gene: TRBV18; abundance: many; j_gene: TRBJ1-1
CDR3aa: CASSTSGTGRGTYKQYF; CDR3nt: TGTGCCAGTAGTACCTCCGGGACAGGTAGGGGAACCTACAAGCAGTACTTC; d_gene: TRBD1; v_gene: TRBV19; abundance: NA; j_gene: TRBJ2-7
CDR3aa: CASSQDRVSGNTIYF; CDR3nt: TGTGCCAGCAGCCAAGACAGGGTCTCTGGAAACACCATATATTTT; d_gene: TRBD1; v_gene: TRBV7-9; abundance: many; j_gene: TRBJ1-3
CDR3aa: CASSHLTGRGYTF; CDR3nt: TGTGCCAGCTCACATCTGACAGGGCGTGGCTACACCTTC; d_gene: TRBD1; v_gene: TRBV6-1; abundance: many; j_gene: TRBJ1-2
CDR3aa: CASSYDRGWKTEAFF; CDR3nt: TGCGCCAGCAGCTACGATCGAGGGTGGAAGACTGAAGCTTTCTTT; d_gene: NA; v_gene: TRBV5-1; abundance: many; j_gene: TRBJ1-1
CDR3aa: CASSLTPAYEQYF; CDR3nt: TGTGCCAGCAGTTTGACTCCCGCCTACGAGCAGTACTTC; d_gene: NA; v_gene: TRBV12-3/TRBV12-4; abundance: many; j_gene: TRBJ2-7
CDR3aa: CATMHPGQVGETQYF; CDR3nt: TGTGCCACCATGCATCCGGGACAGGTTGGGGAGACGCAGTATTTT; d_gene: TRBD1; v_gene: TRBV15; abundance: many; j_gene: TRBJ2-3
CDR3aa: CASRGPYTEAFF; CDR3nt: TGTGCCAGCAGGGGACCTTACACTGAAGCTTTCTTT; d_gene: NA; v_gene: TRBV6-1; abundance: NA; j_gene: TRBJ1-1
CDR3aa: CASMAQVTEKLFF; CDR3nt: TGTGCCAGCATGGCTCAGGTTACCGAAAAACTGTTTTTT; d_gene: NA; v_gene: TRBV2; abundance: NA; j_gene: TRBJ1-4
CDR3aa: CASSLSGGVIMRAFF; CDR3nt: TGCGCCAGCAGCTTGTCCGGGGGTGTTATAATGCGAGCTTTCTTT; d_gene: NA; v_gene: TRBV5-1; abundance: many; j_gene: TRBJ1-1
CDR3aa: CASSPTGGGGGSPLHF; CDR3nt: TGTGCCAGCTCGCCCACAGGGGGCGGTGGGGGTTCACCCCTCCACTTT; d_gene: TRBD1; v_gene: TRBV18; abundance: many; j_gene: TRBJ1-6
CDR3aa: CASSLGSSGGPSTDTQYF; CDR3nt: TGCGCCAGCAGCTTGGGGTCTAGCGGGGGCCCTAGCACAGATACGCAGTATTTT; d_gene: TRBD2; v_gene: TRBV5-1; abundance: NA; j_gene: TRBJ2-3
CDR3aa: CASSLDGSYEQYF; CDR3nt: TGTGCCAGCAGTTTGGACGGCTCCTACGAGCAGTACTTC; d_gene: NA; v_gene: TRBV12-3/TRBV12-4; abundance: many; j_gene: TRBJ2-7
CDR3aa: CASSPPPNRVVYNEQFF; CDR3nt: TGTGCCAGCAGTCCCCCTCCTAACAGGGTTGTTTACAATGAGCAGTTCTTC; d_gene: NA; v_gene: TRBV27; abundance: many; j_gene: TRBJ2-1
CDR3aa: CASSPGAQPQHF; CDR3nt: TGTGCCAGCTCACCGGGTGCTCAGCCCCAGCATTTT; d_gene: NA; v_gene: TRBV18; abundance: NA; j_gene: TRBJ1-5
CDR3aa: CASRNYGYTF; CDR3nt: TGTGCCAGCAGGAACTATGGCTACACCTTC; d_gene: NA; v_gene: TRBV2; abundance: many; j_gene: TRBJ1-2
CDR3aa: CASSLWWGAETQYF; CDR3nt: TGTGCCAGCAGCTTGTGGTGGGGGGCCGAGACCCAGTACTTC; d_gene: NA; v_gene: TRBV7-9; abundance: NA; j_gene: TRBJ2-5
CDR3aa: CASSQVRYEQYF; CDR3nt: TGTGCCAGCAGCCAAGTGCGGTACGAGCAGTACTTC; d_gene: NA; v_gene: TRBV3-1; abundance: NA; j_gene: TRBJ2-7
CDR3aa: CASSRTGMDTGELFF; CDR3nt: TGTGCCAGTAGTAGGACAGGGATGGACACCGGGGAGCTGTTTTTT; d_gene: TRBD1; v_gene: TRBV19; abundance: NA; j_gene: TRBJ2-2